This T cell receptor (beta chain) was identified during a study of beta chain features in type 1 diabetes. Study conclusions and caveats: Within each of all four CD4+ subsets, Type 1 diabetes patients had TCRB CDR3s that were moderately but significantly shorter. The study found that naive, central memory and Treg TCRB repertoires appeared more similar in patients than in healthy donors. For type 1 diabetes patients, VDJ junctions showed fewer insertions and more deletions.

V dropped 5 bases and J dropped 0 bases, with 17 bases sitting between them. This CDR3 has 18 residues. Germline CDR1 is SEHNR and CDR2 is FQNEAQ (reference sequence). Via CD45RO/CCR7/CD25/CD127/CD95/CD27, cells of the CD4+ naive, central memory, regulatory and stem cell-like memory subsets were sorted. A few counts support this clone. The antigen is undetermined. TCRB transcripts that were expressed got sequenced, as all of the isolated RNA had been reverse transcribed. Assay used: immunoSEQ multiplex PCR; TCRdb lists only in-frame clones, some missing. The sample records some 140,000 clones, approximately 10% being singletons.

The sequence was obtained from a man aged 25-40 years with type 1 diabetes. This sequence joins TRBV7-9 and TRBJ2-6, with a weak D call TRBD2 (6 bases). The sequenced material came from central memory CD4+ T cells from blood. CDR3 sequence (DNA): TGTGCCAGCAGCACGAGCGCGGGGAAAGGCTCTGGGGCCAACGTCCTGACTTTC. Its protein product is CASSTSAGKGSGANVLTF. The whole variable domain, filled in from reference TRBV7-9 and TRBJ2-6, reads DTGVSQNPRHKITKRGQNVTFRCDPISEHNRLYWYRQTLGQGPEFLTYFQNEAQLEKSRLLSDRFSAERPKGSFSTLEIQRTEQGDSAMYLCASSTSAGKGSGANVLTFGAGSRLTVL.